These T cell receptor beta chains were read from a single sample in a study of blood T cell repertoires in COVID-19. Method: immunoSEQ multiplex PCR; TCRdb's copy keeps in-frame clones and lacks some. This table has approximately 410,000 clones, roughly 85% appearing once. The sample comprised peripheral blood. The origin of the receptors is a woman aged 30 to 39 with active or convalescent COVID-19. Each CDR3 is given with its conserved first and last residue. Each record gives: J gene, D gene, CDR3 length, clone size, V gene, CDR3 protein, CDR3 DNA. D genes are given only for firm matches. The size field is filled for only some rows; it gives once, few, many or a size class.

TRBJ1-5,NA,15,NA,TRBV3-1/TRBV3-2,CASSQVAGGNQPQHF,TGTGCCAGCAGCCAAGTGGCGGGTGGTAATCAGCCCCAGCATTTT
TRBJ2-7,TRBD2,15,once,TRBV6-5,CASSPSSGRVAEQYF,TGTGCCAGCAGCCCATCTAGCGGGAGGGTGGCCGAGCAGTACTTC
TRBJ2-7,NA,16,NA,TRBV6-5,CASSYVRVPSSYEQYF,TGTGCCAGCAGTTACGTCCGGGTCCCCAGCTCCTACGAGCAGTACTTC
TRBJ2-5,TRBD1,14,NA,TRBV5-1,CASSLVDRAVTQYF,TGCGCCAGCAGCTTGGTGGACAGGGCGGTGACCCAGTACTTC
TRBJ1-1,NA,13,few,TRBV6-5,CASGTAVNTEAFF,TGTGCCAGCGGTACGGCGGTGAACACTGAAGCTTTCTTT
TRBJ1-2,TRBD1,15,few,TRBV19,CASTSGRGQDYGYTF,TGTGCCAGTACCTCAGGAAGGGGGCAAGACTATGGCTACACCTTC
TRBJ1-1,TRBD1,12,NA,TRBV2,CASTEDRAEAFF,TGTGCCAGCACCGAAGACAGGGCCGAAGCTTTCTTT
TRBJ1-3,NA,14,NA,TRBV3-1/TRBV3-2,CASSQVGVGNTIYF,TGTGCCAGCAGCCAAGTCGGGGTTGGAAACACCATATATTTT
TRBJ1-2,TRBD1,15,NA,TRBV19,CASSTNLLDRDGYTF,TGTGCCAGTAGTACCAACCTGCTGGACAGGGATGGCTACACCTTC
TRBJ1-5,NA,14,NA,TRBV5-4,CASSAGPDNQPQHF,TGTGCCAGCAGCGCGGGACCCGATAATCAGCCCCAGCATTTT
TRBJ1-5,NA,15,few,TRBV27,CASSLSGRANQPQHF,TGTGCCAGCAGTTTATCGGGCAGGGCAAATCAGCCCCAGCATTTT
TRBJ2-2,TRBD1,16,NA,TRBV19,CASSIIWGQGVGELFF,TGTGCCAGTAGTATAATCTGGGGACAGGGGGTCGGGGAGCTGTTTTTT
TRBJ2-7,TRBD2,15,NA,TRBV14,CASSQPGGINNEQYF,TGTGCCAGCAGCCAACCCGGGGGGATTAACAACGAGCAGTACTTC
TRBJ2-1,NA,15,NA,TRBV10-1,CASGQKGLTGHEQFF,TGCGCCAGCGGACAAAAGGGACTTACCGGCCATGAGCAGTTCTTC
TRBJ2-1,TRBD2,17,NA,TRBV11-2,CASSFRALAGGPDEQFF,TGTGCCAGCAGCTTCCGAGCCCTAGCGGGAGGGCCAGATGAGCAGTTCTTC
TRBJ2-3,TRBD2,16,NA,TRBV7-6,CASSRPLAGVSDTQYF,TGTGCCAGCAGCCGCCCTCTAGCGGGAGTGTCAGATACGCAGTATTTT
TRBJ2-5,NA,15,NA,TRBV19,CASREEFASVETQYF,TGTGCCAGTCGAGAAGAGTTCGCAAGTGTAGAGACCCAGTACTTC
TRBJ1-2,NA,14,NA,TRBV6-5,CASRPPQGNYGYTF,TGTGCCAGCAGGCCCCCCCAGGGAAACTATGGCTACACCTTC
TRBJ2-3,NA,16,once,TRBV7-8,CASIPVMRTSTDTQYF,TGTGCCAGCATCCCTGTAATGAGGACTAGCACAGATACGCAGTATTTT
TRBJ2-2,NA,12,NA,TRBV10-3,CATRGDTGELFF,TGTGCCACTCGGGGTGACACCGGGGAGCTGTTTTTT
TRBJ1-4,TRBD1,16,NA,TRBV5-5,CASSALQGSTNEKLFF,TGTGCCAGCAGCGCCCTACAGGGGTCAACTAATGAAAAACTGTTTTTT
TRBJ2-1,TRBD1,14,NA,TRBV27,CASSWGTEPNEQFF,TGTGCCAGCAGTTGGGGGACAGAGCCCAATGAGCAGTTCTTC
TRBJ2-5,NA,11,NA,TRBV20-1,CSARARETQYF,TGCAGTGCTAGAGCTCGGGAGACCCAGTACTTC
TRBJ2-2,NA,17,NA,TRBV20-1,CSASGGSGESNTGELFF,TGCAGTGCTAGTGGGGGTAGCGGAGAATCGAACACCGGGGAGCTGTTTTTT
TRBJ1-3,NA,18,NA,TRBV18,CASSPGSQDRVSGNTIYF,TGTGCCAGCTCACCAGGTTCCCAGGACAGAGTTTCTGGAAACACCATATATTTT
TRBJ2-3,TRBD2,16,once,TRBV27,CASKDVGGGYPDTQYF,TGTGCCAGCAAAGATGTAGGCGGGGGTTACCCAGATACGCAGTATTTT
TRBJ2-1,TRBD2,15,NA,TRBV5-1,CASSLEAGTYNEQFF,TGCGCCAGCAGCTTGGAAGCGGGGACCTACAATGAGCAGTTCTTC
TRBJ2-1,TRBD2,14,NA,TRBV18,CASTTSGGYNEQFF,TGTGCCAGCACTACTAGCGGGGGGTACAATGAGCAGTTCTTC
TRBJ1-1,TRBD1,12,NA,TRBV19,CASNRGQSVAFF,TGTGCCTCGAACAGGGGGCAATCGGTAGCTTTCTTT
TRBJ1-2,NA,12,NA,TRBV27,CASSLAGDGYTF,TGTGCCAGCAGTTTAGCCGGGGATGGCTACACCTTC
TRBJ1-1,NA,14,NA,TRBV11-3,CASSLGGAGTEAFF,TGTGCCAGCAGCTTAGGTGGAGCGGGCACTGAAGCTTTCTTT
TRBJ2-1,NA,18,once,TRBV11-2,CASSLDFPWESSYNEQFF,TGTGCCAGCAGCTTAGACTTTCCCTGGGAGAGCTCCTACAATGAGCAGTTCTTC
TRBJ2-3,TRBD2,19,NA,TRBV19,CASSIQKKTSGRAADTQYF,TGTGCCAGTAGTATACAAAAAAAGACTAGCGGGAGAGCGGCAGATACGCAGTATTTT
TRBJ1-5,TRBD1,15,NA,TRBV19,CASSRTQGGNQPQHF,TGTGCCAGTAGTAGAACACAGGGGGGCAATCAGCCCCAGCATTTT
TRBJ2-6,NA,15,NA,TRBV5-6,CASSLGPPPGNVLTF,TGTGCCAGCAGCTTGGGTCCACCACCGGGCAACGTCCTGACTTTC
TRBJ2-7,TRBD2,15,NA,TRBV4-1,CASSQESSGGYEQYF,TGCGCCAGCAGCCAAGAGTCTAGCGGGGGGTACGAGCAGTACTTC
TRBJ1-1,NA,14,NA,TRBV7-6,CASSSPPIDTEAFF,TGTGCCAGCAGCTCCCCTCCTATCGACACTGAAGCTTTCTTT
TRBJ1-1,TRBD1,14,NA,TRBV19,CASRDRGLGTEAFF,TGTGCCAGCCGGGACAGGGGACTGGGGACTGAAGCTTTCTTT
TRBJ1-5,NA,15,NA,TRBV19,CASSKGINSNQPQHF,TGTGCCAGTAGTAAGGGGATCAATAGCAATCAGCCCCAGCATTTT
TRBJ2-7,TRBD1,13,NA,TRBV5-6,CASSSNQGAEQYF,TGTGCCAGCAGCTCAAACCAGGGGGCCGAGCAGTACTTC
TRBJ2-3,TRBD2,17,NA,TRBV5-1,CASSVETSGRAGDTQYF,TGCGCCAGCAGCGTGGAAACTAGCGGGAGGGCCGGAGATACGCAGTATTTT
TRBJ1-5,NA,14,few,TRBV6-5,CASKQADSNQPQHF,TGTGCCAGCAAACAGGCGGATAGCAATCAGCCCCAGCATTTT
TRBJ1-2,NA,11,NA,TRBV20-1,CSARDPYGYTF,TGCAGTGCTAGAGACCCGTATGGCTACACCTTC
TRBJ2-5,TRBD1,16,NA,TRBV5-3,CARSCFGQGEGETQYF,TGTGCCAGAAGCTGTTTTGGACAGGGCGAAGGGGAGACCCAGTACTTC
TRBJ2-2,TRBD1,15,NA,TRBV18,CASSLRQGAFGELFF,TGTGCCAGCTCACTACGACAGGGGGCATTCGGGGAGCTGTTTTTT
TRBJ1-2,TRBD1,13,NA,TRBV6-5,CASRATGVYGYTF,TGTGCCAGCAGAGCTACAGGGGTCTATGGCTACACCTTC